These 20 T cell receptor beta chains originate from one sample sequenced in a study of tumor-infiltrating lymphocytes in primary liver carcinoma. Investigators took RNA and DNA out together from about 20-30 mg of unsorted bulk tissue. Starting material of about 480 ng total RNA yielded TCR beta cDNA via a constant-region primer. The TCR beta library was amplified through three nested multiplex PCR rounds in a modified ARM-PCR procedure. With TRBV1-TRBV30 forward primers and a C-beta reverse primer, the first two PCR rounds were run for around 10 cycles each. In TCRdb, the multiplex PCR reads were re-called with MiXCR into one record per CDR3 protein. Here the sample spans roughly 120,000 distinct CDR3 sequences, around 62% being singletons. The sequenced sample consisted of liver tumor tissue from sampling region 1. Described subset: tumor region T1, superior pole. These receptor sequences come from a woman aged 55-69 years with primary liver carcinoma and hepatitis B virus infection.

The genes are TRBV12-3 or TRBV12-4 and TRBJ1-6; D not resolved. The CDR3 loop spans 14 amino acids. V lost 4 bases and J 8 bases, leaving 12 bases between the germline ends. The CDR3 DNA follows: TGTGCCAGCAGTTCTTCAGCTTATTATTCACCCCTCCACTTT. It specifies CASSSSAYYSPLHF.

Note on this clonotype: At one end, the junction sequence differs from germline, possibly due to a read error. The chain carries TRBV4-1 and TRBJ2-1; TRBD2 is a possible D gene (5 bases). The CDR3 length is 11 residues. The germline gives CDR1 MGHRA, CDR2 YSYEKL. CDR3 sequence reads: CASSDYSERFF. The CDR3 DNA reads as TGCGCCAGCAGCGACTACAGTGAGCGGTTCTTC.

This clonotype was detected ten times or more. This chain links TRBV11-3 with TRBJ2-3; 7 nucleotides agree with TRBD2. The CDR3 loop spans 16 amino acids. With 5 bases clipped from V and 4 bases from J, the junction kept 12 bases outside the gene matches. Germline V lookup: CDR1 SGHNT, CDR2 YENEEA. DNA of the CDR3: TGTGCCAGCAGCCTGAGAAGGGGAGGGAGGGCAGATACGCAGTATTTT. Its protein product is CASSLRRGGRADTQYF. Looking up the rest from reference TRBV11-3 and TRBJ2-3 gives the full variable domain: EAGVVQSPRYKIIEKKQPVAFWCNPISGHNTLYWYLQNLGQGPELLIRYENEEAVDDSQLPKDRFSAERLKGVDSTLKIQPAELGDSAVYLCASSLRRGGRADTQYFGPGTRLTVL.

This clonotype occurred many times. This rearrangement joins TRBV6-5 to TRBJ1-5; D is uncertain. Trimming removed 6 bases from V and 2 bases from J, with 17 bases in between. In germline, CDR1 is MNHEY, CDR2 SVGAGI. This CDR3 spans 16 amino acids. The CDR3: CASSPSPAWGNQPQHF. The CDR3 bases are TGTGCCAGCAGCCCCTCCCCCGCATGGGGCAATCAGCCCCAGCATTTT.

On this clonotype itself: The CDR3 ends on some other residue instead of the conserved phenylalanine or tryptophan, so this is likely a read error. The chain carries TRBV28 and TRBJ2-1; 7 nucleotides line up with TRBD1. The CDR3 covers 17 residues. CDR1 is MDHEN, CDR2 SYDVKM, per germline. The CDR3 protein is CVSSANLGQVSNNEQFL. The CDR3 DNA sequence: TGTGTCAGCAGTGCCAACCTCGGACAGGTTTCCAACAATGAGCAGTTCCTC.

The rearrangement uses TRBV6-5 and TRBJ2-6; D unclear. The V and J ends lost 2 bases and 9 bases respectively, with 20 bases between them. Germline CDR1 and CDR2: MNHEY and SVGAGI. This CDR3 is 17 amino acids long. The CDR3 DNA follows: TGTGCCAGCAGTTACCGAAGGACGGGCGCTGGGCTCAACGTCCTGACTTTC. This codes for CASSYRRTGAGLNVLTF.

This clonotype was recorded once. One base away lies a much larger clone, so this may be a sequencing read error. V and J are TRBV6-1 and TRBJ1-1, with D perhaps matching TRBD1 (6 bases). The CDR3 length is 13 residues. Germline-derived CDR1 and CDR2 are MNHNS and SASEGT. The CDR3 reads CASTHQGNTEGFF. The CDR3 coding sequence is TGTGCCAGCACCCATCAGGGGAACACTGAAGGTTTCTTT.

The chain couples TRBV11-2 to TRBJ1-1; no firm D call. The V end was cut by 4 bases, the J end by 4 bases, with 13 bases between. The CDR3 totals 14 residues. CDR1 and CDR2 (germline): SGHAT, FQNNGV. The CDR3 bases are TGTGCCAGCAGCTCAAGGAGGCAGTTCACTGAAGCTTTCTTT. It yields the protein CASSSRRQFTEAFF.

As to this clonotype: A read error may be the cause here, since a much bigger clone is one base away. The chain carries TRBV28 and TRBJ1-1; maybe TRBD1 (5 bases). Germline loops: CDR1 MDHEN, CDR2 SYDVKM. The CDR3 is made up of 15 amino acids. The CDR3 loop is CASSGRTPVKTEAFF. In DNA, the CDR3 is TGTGCCAGCAGTGGAAGGACACCAGTGAAGACTGAAGCTTTCTTT.

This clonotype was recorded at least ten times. CDR3: CASREVGGGVRNEQFF. The CDR3 nucleotides are TGTGCCAGCAGGGAGGTAGGAGGGGGGGTTCGTAATGAGCAGTTCTTC. The chain combines TRBV12-3 or TRBV12-4 with TRBJ2-1; maybe TRBD2 (7 bases). V shed 6 bases and J shed 7 bases, with 22 bases lying between them. The CDR3 length is 16 residues.

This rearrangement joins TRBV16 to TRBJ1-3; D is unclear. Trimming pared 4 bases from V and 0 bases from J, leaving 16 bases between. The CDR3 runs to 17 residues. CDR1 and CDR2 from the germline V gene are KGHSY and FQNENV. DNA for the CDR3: TGTGCCAGCAGCCTTTCCTTAACACAGAACTCTGGAAACACCATATATTTT. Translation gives CASSLSLTQNSGNTIYF.

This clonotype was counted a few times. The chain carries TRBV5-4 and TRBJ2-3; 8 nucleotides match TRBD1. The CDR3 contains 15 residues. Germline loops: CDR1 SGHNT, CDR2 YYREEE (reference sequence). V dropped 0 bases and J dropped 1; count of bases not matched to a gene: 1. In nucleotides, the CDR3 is TGTGCCAGCAGCTTGGGGACAGGGCGCACAGATACGCAGTATTTT. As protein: CASSLGTGRTDTQYF.

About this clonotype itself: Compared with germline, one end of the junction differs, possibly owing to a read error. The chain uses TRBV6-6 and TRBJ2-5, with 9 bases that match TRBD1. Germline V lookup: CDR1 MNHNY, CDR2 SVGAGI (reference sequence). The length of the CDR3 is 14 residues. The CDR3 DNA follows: TGTGCCAGCAACATGGACAGGGGTAGAGAGACCCAGCACTTC. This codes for CASNMDRGRETQHF.

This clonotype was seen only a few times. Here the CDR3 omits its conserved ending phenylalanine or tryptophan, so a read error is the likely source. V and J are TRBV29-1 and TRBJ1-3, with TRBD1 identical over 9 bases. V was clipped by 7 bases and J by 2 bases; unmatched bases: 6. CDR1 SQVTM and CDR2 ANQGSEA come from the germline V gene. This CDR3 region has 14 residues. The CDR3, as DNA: TGCAGCGCCGTTAGACAGGGGGCTGGAAACACCATATATTCT. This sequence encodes CSAVRQGAGNTIYS.

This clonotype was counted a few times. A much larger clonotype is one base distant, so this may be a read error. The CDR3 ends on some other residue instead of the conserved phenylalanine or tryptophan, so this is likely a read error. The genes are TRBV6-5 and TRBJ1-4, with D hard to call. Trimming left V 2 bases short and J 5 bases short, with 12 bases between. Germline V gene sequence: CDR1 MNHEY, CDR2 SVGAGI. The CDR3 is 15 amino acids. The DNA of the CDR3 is TGTGCCAGCAGTTACGCAGGAAGCCCCAATGAAAAACTGTTTGTT. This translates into CASSYAGSPNEKLFV.

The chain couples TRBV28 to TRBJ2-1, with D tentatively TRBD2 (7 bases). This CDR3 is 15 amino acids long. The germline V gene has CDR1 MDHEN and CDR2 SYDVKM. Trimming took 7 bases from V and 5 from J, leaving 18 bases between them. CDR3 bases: TGTGCCAGCAAAGAAGGGGGGGCGCGAGACAATGAGCAGTTCTTC. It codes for CASKEGGARDNEQFF.

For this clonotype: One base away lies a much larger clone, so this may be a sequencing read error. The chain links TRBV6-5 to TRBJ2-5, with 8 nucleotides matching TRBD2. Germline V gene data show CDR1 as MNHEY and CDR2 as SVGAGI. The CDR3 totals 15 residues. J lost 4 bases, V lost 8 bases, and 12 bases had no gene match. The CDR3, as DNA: TGTGCCAGCGGACCACCCGGACTAGCAGCAGAGACCCAGTACTTC. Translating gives CASGPPGLAAETQYF.

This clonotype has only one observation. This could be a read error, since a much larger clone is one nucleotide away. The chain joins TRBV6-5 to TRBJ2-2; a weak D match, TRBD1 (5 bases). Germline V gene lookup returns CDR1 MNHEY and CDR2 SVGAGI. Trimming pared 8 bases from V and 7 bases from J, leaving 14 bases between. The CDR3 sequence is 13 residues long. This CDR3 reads CASGPDSFGELFF. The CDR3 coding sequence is TGTGCCAGCGGGCCCGACAGTTTCGGGGAGCTGTTTTTT.

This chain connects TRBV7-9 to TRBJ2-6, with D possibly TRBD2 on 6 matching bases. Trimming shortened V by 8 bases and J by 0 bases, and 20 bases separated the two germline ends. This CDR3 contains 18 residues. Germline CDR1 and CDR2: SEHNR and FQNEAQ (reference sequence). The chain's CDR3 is CASGYSGLSPSGANVLTF. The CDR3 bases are TGTGCCAGCGGCTATTCGGGACTTAGCCCCTCTGGGGCCAACGTCCTGACTTTC.

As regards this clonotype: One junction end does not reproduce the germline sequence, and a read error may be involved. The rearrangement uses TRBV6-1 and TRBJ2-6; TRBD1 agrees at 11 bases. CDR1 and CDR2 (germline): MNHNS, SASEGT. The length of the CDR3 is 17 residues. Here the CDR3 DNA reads TGTGTCAGCAGTGAAGGACAGGGGGCCCTTGGAGCCAACATCCTGACTTTC. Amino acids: CVSSEGQGALGANILTF.